The present TCR beta chain was sequenced within a study of shared clonotypes between healthy human individuals. The V gene lost 5 bases and the J gene lost 1 base, with 14 bases spanning the gap. The germline gives CDR1 SEHNR, CDR2 FQNEAQ (reference sequence). The CDR3 has 15 amino acids. General study findings and limits: A reduction in generation probabilities was seen for non-shared clonotypes relative to those shared by all four donors. Generally, naive subsets came out with larger estimated richness than memory subsets.

A CD45RA+ naive subset and a CD45RA-negative memory subset were split from CD4+ cells. The assay was immunoSEQ multiplex PCR, and TCRdb's table has in-frame clones only and misses some. Of 2 million to 2.5 million clones listed, about 94% are singletons. For this clone: Its antigen is undetermined.

The sequenced sample was naive CD4+ T cells sorted from blood. Noted subset: CD45RA+ positively selected. J is TRBJ1-1 and V is TRBV7-9; D gene unclear. This receptor was taken from a man aged 18 to 30 in good health. As DNA, the CDR3 is TGTGCCAGCAGCGAGGTGCGGGCAGGGAACACTGAAGCTTTCTTT. Translating gives CASSEVRAGNTEAFF. Using reference TRBV7-9 and TRBJ1-1 for the parts outside the CDR3, the full variable domain is DTGVSQNPRHKITKRGQNVTFRCDPISEHNRLYWYRQTLGQGPEFLTYFQNEAQLEKSRLLSDRFSAERPKGSFSTLEIQRTEQGDSAMYLCASSEVRAGNTEAFFGQGTRLTVV.